This T cell receptor beta chain is from a study of T cell responses to AZD1222 COVID-19 vaccine. TCRdb's table, derived via immunoSEQ multiplex PCR, lists solely in-frame clones and lacks some. The sample consists of 98,000 or so clones, around 89% of them appearing once. V was pared by 4 bases and J by 2 bases, with 9 bases between. Looked up from germline, CDR1 is SGDLS and CDR2 is YYNGEE. CDR3 size: 13 residues. This sequence joins TRBV9 and TRBJ1-2; D might be TRBD1 (5 bases). This TCR was sampled from an adult in good health. This material consisted of peripheral blood, taken on day 0 of AZD1222 vaccination. The DNA of the CDR3 is TGTGCCAGCAGCCTCCGGGACAACTATGGCTACACCTTC. This sequence encodes CASSLRDNYGYTF.